What follows are 6 T cell receptor beta chains derived from one specimen sequenced in a study of T cells in Graves' hyperthyroidism and ophthalmopathy. RNA transcripts served as the template for amplifying TCR beta CDR3 regions. RT-PCR in the first round (using the HTBI primer set) targeted the TCR CDR3. MiXCR, run by TCRdb on the multiplex PCR reads, gives a single entry per CDR3 protein. This sample carries 270,000 or so distinct CDR3 sequences, about 25% of them seen once, and the ten largest clones take approximately 30%. Sequencing was done on a sample of blood. The source of these receptors is a man in his forties or fifties with Graves' hyperthyroidism that later progressed to Graves' ophthalmopathy.

As regards this clonotype: A much larger clone differs from this one at a single base, so this may be a read error. The V call is TRBV19, the J call TRBJ1-5, with 11 bases that match TRBD1. Looked up from germline, CDR1 is LNHDA and CDR2 is SQIVND (reference sequence). The length of the CDR3 is 16 residues. The J segment lost 4 bases and the V segment lost 4 bases, leaving 6 bases of the junction unmatched. CDR3 amino acids: CASSTMGQGENQPQHF. DNA for the CDR3: TGTGCCAGTAGTACCATGGGACAGGGGGAGAATCAGCCCCAGCATTTT.

This clonotype showed up many times. V usage is TRBV30 and J usage is TRBJ1-1, with a weak D call TRBD1 (5 bases). There are 11 residues in the CDR3. Trimming cost V 8 bases and J 0 bases, with 7 bases left between them. Germline CDR1 and CDR2: GTSNPN and SVGIG (reference sequence). This CDR3 reads CAGGMNTEAFF. For the CDR3, the DNA is TGTGCCGGGGGGATGAACACTGAAGCTTTCTTT.

A few counts support this clonotype. The CDR3 sequence is CASSPEFSDYEQYF. The CDR3, as DNA: TGTGCCAGCAGTCCCGAGTTTTCCGACTACGAGCAGTACTTC. The genes are TRBV12-3 or TRBV12-4 and TRBJ2-7; D not certain. This CDR3 region has 14 residues. Trimming took off 5 bases at V and 3 bases at J, with 14 bases between the two ends.

The table lists this clonotype with many counts. The CDR3 DNA sequence: TGTGCCAGCAGCCCACTAGCGGGAGGGACCGGGGAGCTGTTTTTT. Its protein product is CASSPLAGGTGELFF. The chain has TRBV7-9 and TRBJ2-2, with 13 positions matching TRBD2. The germline CDR1 and CDR2 sequences are SEHNR and FQNEAQ (reference sequence). This CDR3 has 15 amino acids. The trim removed 5 bases at V and 5 bases at J, leaving 2 bases unmatched.

This clonotype was counted a few times. The rearrangement links TRBV19 to TRBJ2-7; 11 nucleotides line up with TRBD2. The V and J ends lost 0 bases and 3 bases, in that order; junction bases with no gene match: 7. The V gene's germline CDR1 is LNHDA and CDR2 SQIVND (reference sequence). There are 17 residues in the CDR3. The CDR3 region has the DNA TGTGCCAGTAGTATAGAACATACTAGCGGGAGCCTCTACGAGCAGTACTTC. Amino acid sequence: CASSIEHTSGSLYEQYF.

Many counts were recorded for this clonotype. The chain uses TRBV27 and TRBJ2-7; possibly TRBD2 for D (5 bases). Germline CDR1 reads MNHEY; CDR2 reads SMNVEV (reference sequence). This CDR3 region has 14 residues. V dropped 0 bases and J dropped 4 bases, with 10 bases sitting between them. CDR3 nucleotides: TGTGCCAGCAGTTTATCGAGGACTGGGTACGAGCAGTACTTC. Amino acids: CASSLSRTGYEQYF.